This TCR beta chain was obtained from a study of T cell repertoires in cytomegalovirus infection. Study context: Epitope selection comprised recently identified HLA-C-restricted CMV epitopes and well-studied HLA-B-restricted CMV epitopes. Study-level points and caveats: Summed frequency of shared TCR beta families picked out CMV carriers who also had the relevant HLA. In two of eight donors, the top clonotype was HLA-C-restricted CMV-specific.

As for this clonotype: Antigen: not known.

Trimming took 10 bases from V and 0 from J, leaving 12 bases between them. Germline CDR1 reads SGHVS; CDR2 reads FNYEAQ. The CDR3 sequence is 14 residues long. Via MiXCR, TCRdb re-called the reads, giving one row per CDR3 protein. Of roughly 800,000 distinct CDR3 sequences in the sample, approximately 32% were seen once. The sequenced sample was cultured CD8+ T cells from PBMCs, obtained from culture after CMV antigen stimulation. The clonotype was recovered from a human donor in good health (CMV status not recorded). Some clones in this sample may be carry-over from other donors' samples. The J gene is TRBJ2-2, the V gene TRBV7-6, with D tentatively TRBD1 (5 bases). CDR3: CATRVFANTGELFF. In DNA form, the CDR3 reads TGTGCCACCAGGGTTTTCGCGAACACCGGGGAGCTGTTTTTT. Combining the CDR3 with reference TRBV7-6 and TRBJ2-2 gives the whole variable domain GAGVSQSPRYKVTKRGQDVALRCDPISGHVSLYWYRQALGQGPEFLTYFNYEAQQDKSGLPNDRFSAERPEGSISTLTIQRTEQRDSAMYRCATRVFANTGELFFGEGSRLTVL.